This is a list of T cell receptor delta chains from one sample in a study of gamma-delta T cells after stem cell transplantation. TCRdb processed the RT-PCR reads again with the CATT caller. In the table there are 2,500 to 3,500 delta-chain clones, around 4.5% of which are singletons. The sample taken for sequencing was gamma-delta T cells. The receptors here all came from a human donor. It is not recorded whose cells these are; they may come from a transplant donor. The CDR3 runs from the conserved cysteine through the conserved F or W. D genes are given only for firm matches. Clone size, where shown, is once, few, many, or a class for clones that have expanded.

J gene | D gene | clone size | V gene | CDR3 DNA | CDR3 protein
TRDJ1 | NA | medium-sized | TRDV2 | TGTGCCTGTGACACCGTCGGGGGGTATGGAGCCTCCGATAAACTCATCTTT | CACDTVGGYGASDKLIF
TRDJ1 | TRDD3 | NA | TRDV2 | TGTGCCTGTGACACCGTGGGAGGGGTGGGGATATTTTATCCCGATAAACTCATCTTT | CACDTVGGVGIFYPDKLIF
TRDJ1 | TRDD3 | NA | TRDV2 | TGTGCCTGTGACTCTTTACTGGGGGATACGGATAAACTCATCTTT | CACDSLLGDTDKLIF
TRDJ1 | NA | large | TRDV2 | TGTGCCTGTGACACCGTAGTCGCGTCCCCCATCGACACCGATAAACTCATCTTT | CACDTVVASPIDTDKLIF
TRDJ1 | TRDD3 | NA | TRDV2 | TGTGCCTGTGACCCTGTACTGGGGGATACGCGTTCCGATAAACTCATCTTT | CACDPVLGDTRSDKLIF
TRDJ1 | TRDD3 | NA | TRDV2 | TGTGCCTGTGACACTATGAACTGGGGGATATGGAGGAAGGACACCGATAAACTCATCTTT | CACDTMNWGIWRKDTDKLIF
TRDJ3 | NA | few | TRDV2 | TGTGCCTACTGTGGCGTTGCTGAGCCATCCTGGGACACCCGACAGATGTTTTTC | CAYCGVAEPSWDTRQMFF
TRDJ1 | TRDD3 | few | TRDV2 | TGTGCCTGTGACCCGGTTCGTGTTGGCAGTACTGGGGGATACAATACGTACACCGATAAACTCATCTTT | CACDPVRVGSTGGYNTYTDKLIF
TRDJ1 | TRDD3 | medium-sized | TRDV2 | TGTGCCTGTGACGCCTGGACTGGGGGATACGCTGCTAATGGTAAACTCATCTTT | CACDAWTGGYAANGKLIF
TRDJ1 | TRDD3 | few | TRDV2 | TGTGCCTGTGACTTACTGGGGGATTACACCGACAAACTCATCTTT | CACDLLGDYTDKLIF
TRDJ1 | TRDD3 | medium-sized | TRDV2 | TGTGCCTGTGATATACTGGGGGATTATCGAAATGGGACTTACACCGATAAACTCATCTTT | CACDILGDYRNGTYTDKLIF
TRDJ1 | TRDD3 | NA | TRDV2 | TGTGCCTGTGACCGTTTGGGGGATAAGGACACCGATAAACTCATCTTT | CACDRLGDKDTDKLIF
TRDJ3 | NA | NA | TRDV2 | TGTGCCTGTGACATTCCGCCACGGGGATCGAGCTCCTGGGACACCCGACAGATGTTTTTC | CACDIPPRGSSSWDTRQMFF
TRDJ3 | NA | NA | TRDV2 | TGTGCCTGTGACACTCCTCCCCTCGGTAGCTCCTGGGACACCCGACAGATGTTTTTC | CACDTPPLGSSWDTRQMFF
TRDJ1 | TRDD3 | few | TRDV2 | TGTGCCTGTGACTCGTTACTGGGGGATAAAAGCACCGATAAACTCATCTTT | CACDSLLGDKSTDKLIF
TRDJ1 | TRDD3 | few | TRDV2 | TGTGCCTGTGACACCGTGAAGTCTGGGGGATACGCAGACACCGATAAACTCATCTTT | CACDTVKSGGYADTDKLIF
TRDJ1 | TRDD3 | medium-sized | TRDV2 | TGTGCCTGTGACAGGTTGGAGGGATACGGGGGAACCGATAAACTCATCTTT | CACDRLEGYGGTDKLIF
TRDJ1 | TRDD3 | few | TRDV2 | TGTGCCTGTGACACCGTTGTACTGGGGGATAGGAGTGACTACACCGATAAACTCATCTTT | CACDTVVLGDRSDYTDKLIF
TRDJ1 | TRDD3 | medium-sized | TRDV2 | TGTGCCTGTGACACCGTAGCACCGACTGGGGGTCGGTACACCGATAAACTCATCTTT | CACDTVAPTGGRYTDKLIF
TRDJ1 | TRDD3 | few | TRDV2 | TGTGCCCGTTCAGAACTGGGGGATACGCCGGCGATTGATAAACTCATCTTT | CARSELGDTPAIDKLIF
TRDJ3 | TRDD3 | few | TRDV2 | TGTGCCTGTGACATTCTCACTGGGGGATACGCATCATGGGACACCCGACAGATGTTTTTC | CACDILTGGYASWDTRQMFF
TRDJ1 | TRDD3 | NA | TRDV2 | TGTGCCTGTGACACCATACTGGGGGCCGATAAACTCATCTTT | CACDTILGADKLIF
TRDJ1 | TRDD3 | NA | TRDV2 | TGTGCCTGTGACCCCGTACTGGGGGACAAGGGAGGACTCATCTTT | CACDPVLGDKGGLIF
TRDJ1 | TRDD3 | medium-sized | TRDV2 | TGTGCCTGTGACAACCTACTGGGGGCCAACACCGATAAACTCATCTTT | CACDNLLGANTDKLIF
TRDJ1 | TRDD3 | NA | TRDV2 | TGTGCCTGTGACACTTTACATTCCTACCCCAACCGCCCACGGCCACTGGGGGATCCGTTAAACTACACCGATAAACTCATCTTT | CACDTLHSYPNRPRPLGDPLNYTDKLIF
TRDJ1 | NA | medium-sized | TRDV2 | TGTGCCTGTGACCCCTGGGAGGCGGCCTACCACACCGATAAACTCATCTTT | CACDPWEAAYHTDKLIF
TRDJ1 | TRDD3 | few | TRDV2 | TGTGCCTGTGACTCCGTAATGGACTGGGGGAACTCCCCAAGGGGAATTGATAACACCGATAAACTCATCTTT | CACDSVMDWGNSPRGIDNTDKLIF